This entry lists 2 T cell receptor beta chains sequenced from one sample in a study of cytomegalovirus exposure and HLA in healthy donors. Profiling relied on immunoSEQ multiplex PCR, and the TCRdb table lists in-frame clones only, not all of them. The sample lists about 130,000 clones, about nine tenths occurring once. The source material was PBMCs. The receptors were gathered from a man aged 25-45 years in good health and CMV-seronegative.

The chain employs TRBV7-3 and TRBJ2-1, with 8 bases lining up with TRBD2. Per germline, CDR1 SGHTA and CDR2 FQGTGA. The CDR3 is 15 amino acids. Trimming cost V 0 bases and J 4 bases; bases outside gene matches: 2. CDR3 region: CASSLTLAGYNEQFF. The CDR3 DNA reads TGTGCCAGCAGCTTAACCCTAGCGGGTTACAATGAGCAGTTCTTC.

CDR3 in DNA: TGTGCCAGCAGTTTCGTGGACGCGGGTTCCTACGAGCAGTACTTC. The encoded protein is CASSFVDAGSYEQYF. The rearrangement uses TRBV28 and TRBJ2-7; TRBD2 might be the D (5 bases). CDR1 MDHEN and CDR2 SYDVKM come from the germline V gene. The CDR3 runs to 15 residues. Trimming removed 3 bases from V and 1 base from J, with 13 bases in between.